This TCR beta chain comes out of a study of ipilimumab plus nivolumab after autologous stem cell transplantation. Study in general: A median of roughly eight nivolumab and roughly 5 ipilimumab doses were given.

Dosing: nivolumab 3 mg/kg IV, weeks 1, 4, 7, 10, then every two weeks to week 26. The method was immunoSEQ multiplex PCR; TCRdb's version includes in-frame clones alone and lacks a portion of them. The sample shows 7,500 to 10,000 clones, roughly three quarters of them seen only once. Germline trimming cut 10 bases from V and 6 bases from J; bases unmatched to any gene: 5. There are 12 residues in the CDR3. Germline-derived CDR1 and CDR2 are LNHDA and SQIVND (reference sequence). This receptor was identified in a female donor with multiple myeloma. Sequenced here: PBMCs, sampled in a trial of ipilimumab plus nivolumab as post-transplant consolidation. The rearrangement links TRBV19 to TRBJ2-1; TRBD1 matches at 8 bases. CDR3 protein: CATGQALNEQFF. In DNA, the CDR3 is TGTGCCACGGGACAGGCCCTCAATGAGCAGTTCTTC.